This T cell receptor (beta chain) originates from a study of cytomegalovirus exposure and HLA in healthy donors. Study outcomes and limitations: Within a later analysis, the majority of CMV-associated TCR beta chains appeared HLA-restricted. Reports indicate that TCR beta sequences accurately predicted the HLA-A and HLA-B alleles of most subjects. TCR association rates varied by HLA locus in a later analysis, with DRB1 highest and HLA-C lowest.

While unrecorded immune exposures were likely, the donors were nominally healthy when sampled. This clone was detected a few times. What it binds is not known. In germline, CDR1 is SGHDN, CDR2 FVKESK. The V and J ends lost 0 bases and 4 bases, in that order; junction bases with no gene match: 6. This CDR3 spans 16 amino acids. A multiplex PCR was run with 60 Vbeta primers and 13 Jbeta primers. TCRdb's table, derived via immunoSEQ multiplex PCR, lists solely in-frame clones and lacks some. The sample records about 170,000 clones, around 78% being singletons. This chain connects TRBV14 to TRBJ1-5; 7 bases agree with TRBD1. The clonotype was recovered from a woman aged 50 to 65 in good health and CMV-seropositive. Sequenced sample: PBMCs. CDR3 DNA: TGTGCCAGCAGCCAAGAAGGTGGGACAGAAAATCAGCCCCAGCATTTT. The encoded protein is CASSQEGGTENQPQHF. Using reference TRBV14 and TRBJ1-5 for the parts outside the CDR3, the full variable domain is EAGVTQFPSHSVIEKGQTVTLRCDPISGHDNLYWYRRVMGKEIKFLLHFVKESKQDESGMPNNRFLAERTGGTYSTLKVQPAELEDSGVYFCASSQEGGTENQPQHFGDGTRLSIL.